These T cell receptor beta chains were read from a single sample in a study of T cell repertoires in cytomegalovirus infection. No antigen has been assigned to these receptors. TCRdb used MiXCR to reprocess the reads, holding one entry per CDR3 protein. The data hold about 900,000 distinct CDR3 sequences, with roughly 30% observed a single time. This sample comprised cultured CD8+ T cells from PBMCs, obtained from culture after CMV antigen stimulation. These receptors originate from a human donor in good health (CMV status not recorded). Some clones in this sample may be carry-over from other donors' samples. The CDR3 runs from the conserved cysteine through the conserved F or W. The D gene is left open where the match is weak. Size is omitted from some rows. Given values are once, few, many or a class for expanded clones.

size,J,D,V,DNA,CDR3
few,TRBJ2-1,.,TRBV6-6,TGTGCCAGCAGTTACTCGGCCAGGAGCTCCTACAATGAGCAGTTCTTC,CASSYSARSSYNEQFF
.,TRBJ1-6,.,TRBV19,TGTGCCAGTAGTACCGGGGACAATTCACCCCTCCACTTT,CASSTGDNSPLHF
.,TRBJ2-5,.,TRBV12-3/TRBV12-4,TGTGCCAGCTCCTACGAGATCCAAGGGGGGGAGACCCAGTACTTC,CASSYEIQGGETQYF
.,TRBJ1-2,.,TRBV7-8,TGTGCCAGCAGCTTAGTCCGGGTGGGCTATGGCTACACCTTC,CASSLVRVGYGYTF
.,TRBJ1-6,.,TRBV5-4,TGTGCCAGCAGCTTGAACAGGGTTAATTCACCCCTCCACTTT,CASSLNRVNSPLHF
many,TRBJ1-1,.,TRBV7-8,TGTGCCAGCAGCCCACCGGGGCTGGGGAGCACTGAAGCTTTCTTT,CASSPPGLGSTEAFF
.,TRBJ2-2,TRBD1,TRBV24-1,TGTGCCACCAGTGATACCTTTTCCGGGACAGGCAACACCGGGGAGCTGTTTTTT,CATSDTFSGTGNTGELFF
.,TRBJ2-3,.,TRBV18,TGTGCCAGCTCACCTAGACAGCAGGTCACAGATACGCAGTATTTT,CASSPRQQVTDTQYF
many,TRBJ1-1,TRBD1,TRBV7-2,TGTGCCAGCAGCTTAGGCCTCTTCAGGGGGCGCGGGACTGAAGCTTTCTTT,CASSLGLFRGRGTEAFF
few,TRBJ1-1,.,TRBV4-1,TGCGCCAGCAGCCAAGGTCCAGGACGGGCGCCTGAAGCTTTCTTT,CASSQGPGRAPEAFF
medium-sized,TRBJ1-5,.,TRBV27,TGTGCCAGCAGTCCGCCTCCAGGGGATAGCAATCAGCCCCAGCATTTT,CASSPPPGDSNQPQHF
few,TRBJ2-7,.,TRBV5-6,TGTGCCAGCAGCTTTCGCAGGGGTCCTTACGAGCAGTACTTC,CASSFRRGPYEQYF
many,TRBJ2-1,.,TRBV12-3/TRBV12-4,TGTGCCAGCAGTTTTGTCTCCTACAATGAGCAGTTCTTC,CASSFVSYNEQFF
many,TRBJ2-5,.,TRBV7-2,TGTGCCAGCAGCTTAGACGGCAGTCCCCAAGAGACCCAGTACTTC,CASSLDGSPQETQYF
.,TRBJ2-3,TRBD2,TRBV6-5,TGTGCCAGCAGTTACTCGCCGGGACTAGTGGGGGCAGATACGCAGTATTTT,CASSYSPGLVGADTQYF
.,TRBJ1-1,.,TRBV6-6,TGTGCCAGCAGGGACCCTCGGGGAGCTTTCTTT,CASRDPRGAFF
.,TRBJ1-3,.,TRBV7-6,TGTGCCAGCAGCGAAGACACAGGGCCTGGAAACACCATATATTTT,CASSEDTGPGNTIYF
.,TRBJ1-1,.,TRBV6-1,TGTGCCAGCACTTCAGGGAGACGTGACACTGAAGCTTTCTTT,CASTSGRRDTEAFF
.,TRBJ1-1,TRBD1,TRBV5-6,TGTGCCAGCAGCCATGGACAGGGGGCTGAAGCTTTCTTT,CASSHGQGAEAFF
.,TRBJ2-2,.,TRBV6-6,TGTGCCAACACCATCCGGCCGGGTCTGACCGGGGAGCTGTTTTTT,CANTIRPGLTGELFF
.,TRBJ1-1,TRBD1,TRBV4-1,TGCGCCAGCAGCTTTCGGACAGGAGGGAACACTGAAGCTTTCTTT,CASSFRTGGNTEAFF
few,TRBJ1-5,TRBD1,TRBV2,TGTGCCAGCAGTACGGACAGGGCCTTGAATCAGCCCCAGCATTTT,CASSTDRALNQPQHF
.,TRBJ1-1,TRBD1,TRBV5-1,TGCGCCAGCAGCTATGGAGGGGGCCGCACTGAAGCTTTCTTT,CASSYGGGRTEAFF
.,TRBJ2-2,.,TRBV12-3/TRBV12-4,TGTGCCAGCGGACTTTGGGGTGAGAACACCGAGGAGCTGTTTTTT,CASGLWGENTEELFF
few,TRBJ2-3,TRBD2,TRBV7-6,TGTGCCAGCAGCCCCCTGGGGGGGAGAGGCACAGATACGCAGTATTTT,CASSPLGGRGTDTQYF
few,TRBJ2-5,.,TRBV6-5,TGTGCCAGCAGCCGCAGTAACCAAGAGACCCAGTACTTC,CASSRSNQETQYF
few,TRBJ2-3,TRBD2,TRBV4-2,TGTGCCAGCAGCCGCACACTAGCGGATGGCGATACGCAGTATTTT,CASSRTLADGDTQYF
.,TRBJ2-1,TRBD2,TRBV4-1,TGCGCCAGCAGCCTCGGGGGGGCATATGAGCAGTTCTTC,CASSLGGAYEQFF
.,TRBJ2-3,.,TRBV28,TGTGCCAGCAGTTTAAGTCTGGGTCGAGTCACGCAGTATTTT,CASSLSLGRVTQYF
few,TRBJ1-2,.,TRBV27,TGTGCCAGCAGTTTATCGAGGGGTGGGAACTATGGCTACACCTTC,CASSLSRGGNYGYTF
.,TRBJ2-2,.,TRBV4-1,TGCGCCAGCAGCCTCGGAGGGGGACAGCTTAACACCGGGGAGCTGTTTTTT,CASSLGGGQLNTGELFF
few,TRBJ1-1,.,TRBV29-1,TGCAGCGTTGAAGTAGGGGCTGAAGCTTTCTTT,CSVEVGAEAFF
.,TRBJ2-1,TRBD2,TRBV20-1,TGCAGTGTTCCTAGCGGTGGAAATGAGCAGTTCTTC,CSVPSGGNEQFF
few,TRBJ2-1,.,TRBV4-1,TGCGCCAGCAGCCAAGATCCCCTAGCAACCTACAATGAGCAGTTCTTC,CASSQDPLATYNEQFF
.,TRBJ1-5,.,TRBV6-5,TGTGCCAGCACCAAGGGCTGGGGTAGCAATCAGCCCCAGCATTTT,CASTKGWGSNQPQHF
once,TRBJ2-7,.,TRBV9,TGTGCCAGTGAGGGCCTGACAGGCGAGCAGTACTTC,CASEGLTGEQYF
few,TRBJ1-2,.,TRBV19,TGTGCCAGTAGTATTTGGACGGACAAGGTCTATGGCTACACCTTC,CASSIWTDKVYGYTF
many,TRBJ2-5,.,TRBV7-8,TGTGCAACCCTCGGCAGCAGCTTAGGGTTCCAAGAGACCCAGTACTTC,CATLGSSLGFQETQYF
.,TRBJ1-2,TRBD1,TRBV7-2,TGTGCCAGCAGCTTAGGGTGGGACAGGTTTTTC,CASSLGWDRFF
.,TRBJ2-5,.,TRBV24-1,TGTGCCACCAGTGAGGAAGAAGAGACCCAGTACTTC,CATSEEEETQYF
few,TRBJ2-4,.,TRBV20-1,TGCAGTGCTAGTTCTGGCAGAGTTGCCAAAAACATTCAGTACTTC,CSASSGRVAKNIQYF
.,TRBJ2-1,.,TRBV7-6,TGTGCCAGCAGCCCTGACCCCCGGGGGATATACAATGAGCAGTTCTTC,CASSPDPRGIYNEQFF
.,TRBJ2-5,.,TRBV12-3/TRBV12-4,TGTGCCACGCGGGGTCCAGACCAAGAGACCCAGTACTTC,CATRGPDQETQYF
.,TRBJ2-7,.,TRBV29-1,TGCAGCGTTGGGAGTGACAGGCTGGAATCCTACGAGCAGTACTTC,CSVGSDRLESYEQYF
few,TRBJ2-2,TRBD1,TRBV2,TGTGCCAGCAGGGGCGACAGGGGGCCCGGCGGCAACACCGGGGAGCTGTTTTTT,CASRGDRGPGGNTGELFF
many,TRBJ2-1,TRBD2,TRBV7-2,TGTGCCAGCAGAGGAACAGCGGGGGGGCTAGCTTGGAATGAGCAGTTCTTC,CASRGTAGGLAWNEQFF